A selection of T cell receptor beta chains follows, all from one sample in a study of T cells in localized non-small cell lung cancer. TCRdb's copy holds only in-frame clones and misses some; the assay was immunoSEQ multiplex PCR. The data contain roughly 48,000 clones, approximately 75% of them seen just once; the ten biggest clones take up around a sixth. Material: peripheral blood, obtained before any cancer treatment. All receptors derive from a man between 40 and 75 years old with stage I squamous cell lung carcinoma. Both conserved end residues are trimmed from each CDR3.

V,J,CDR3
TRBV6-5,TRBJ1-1,ASRQGASEAF
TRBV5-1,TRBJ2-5,ASSLEPGGGSQETQY
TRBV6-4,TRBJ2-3,ASSDNGGASDTQY
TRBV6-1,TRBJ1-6,ASRVGRISPLH
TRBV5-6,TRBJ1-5,ASSRMDSNYQPQH
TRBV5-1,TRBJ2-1,ASSAQLDKNGEQF
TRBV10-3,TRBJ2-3,AIGTSGGVRDTQY
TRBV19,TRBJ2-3,ASSISGLNTDTQY
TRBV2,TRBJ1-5,ASSEALRGMWGNNQPQH
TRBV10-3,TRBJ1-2,AISESGLDYGYT
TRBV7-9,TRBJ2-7,ASSPGTGREIEQY
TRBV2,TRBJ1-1,ATQGLGTEAF
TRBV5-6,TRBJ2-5,ASTRRSQETQY
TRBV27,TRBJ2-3,ASSLFGGGATDTQY
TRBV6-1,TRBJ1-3,ASKLGTGEGNTIY
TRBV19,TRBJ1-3,ASIQFSGNTIY
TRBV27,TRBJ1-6,ASMGGSLSSYNSPLH
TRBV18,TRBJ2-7,ASSPGTLSYEQY
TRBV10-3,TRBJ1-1,AISKTGVDTEAF
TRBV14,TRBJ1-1,ASRSLGTEAF
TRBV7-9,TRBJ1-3,ASSSQRGSGNTIY
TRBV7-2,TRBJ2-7,ASSSPGQGSHEQY
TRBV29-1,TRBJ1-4,SVPGRQNEKLF
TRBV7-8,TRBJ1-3,ASSPRAASGNTIY
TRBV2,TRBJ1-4,ASSDPVANEKLF
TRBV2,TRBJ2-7,ASSQGTYEQY
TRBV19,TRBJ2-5,ASSALLAGGQETQY
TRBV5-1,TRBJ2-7,ASTLRDLHYEQY
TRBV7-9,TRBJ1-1,ASSLNSGTEAF
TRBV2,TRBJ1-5,ASSVGQPQH
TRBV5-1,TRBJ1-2,ASSLWGGPTGYT
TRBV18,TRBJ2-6,ASSPLIPGQGAQGANVLT
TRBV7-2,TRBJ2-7,ASSLEVYSYEQY
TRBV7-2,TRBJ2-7,ASSLELSSYEQY
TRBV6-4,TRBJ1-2,ASSEPGARGYT
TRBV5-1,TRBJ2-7,ASRRGDGSYEQY
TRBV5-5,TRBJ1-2,ASSVVSGTDYGYT
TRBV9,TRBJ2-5,ASSVGGALAGGRETQY
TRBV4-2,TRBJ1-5,ASSQQGGQTNQPQH
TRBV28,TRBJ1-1,ASSLDGHYTEAF
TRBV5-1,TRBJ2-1,ASSLSPVSGGKGNEQF
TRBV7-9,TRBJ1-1,ASSYQKADTEAF
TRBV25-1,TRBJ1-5,ASSGLGNQPQH
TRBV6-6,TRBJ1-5,ASSYDPAGVSQH
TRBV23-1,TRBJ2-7,ASSQSRSVTYEQY
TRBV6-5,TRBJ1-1,ASTSLSTGLAF
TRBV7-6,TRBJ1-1,ASSWAGQATEAF
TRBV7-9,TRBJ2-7,ASSDRSYEQY
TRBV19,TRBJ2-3,ASSMKLAGGVGTDTQY
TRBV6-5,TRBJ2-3,ASSYSAAQDTQY
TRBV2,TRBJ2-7,ASKRAGGEQY
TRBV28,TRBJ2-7,ASRRRSGDSYEQY
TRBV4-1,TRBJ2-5,ASSQDGSRSETQY
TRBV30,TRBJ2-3,AWRARDRVTDTQY
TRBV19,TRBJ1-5,ASSISNLGQPQH
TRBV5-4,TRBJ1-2,ASSFLGQYGYT
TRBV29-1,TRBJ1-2,SVVLSDYGYT
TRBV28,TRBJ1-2,ASSFQEYGYT
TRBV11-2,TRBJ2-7,AQGSHEQY
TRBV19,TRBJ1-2,ASLDRGSYGYT